Listed below are T cell receptor beta chains from one sample, sequenced in a study of OX40 agonist ivuxolimab in advanced cancers. Some clones are missing from TCRdb's copy, which holds only in-frame ones; the method was immunoSEQ multiplex PCR. The sample includes some 96,000 clones, about 89% seen only once; the top ten take around 0.16%. Sequencing used CD4+ or CD8+ T cells sorted from blood, obtained in a trial of the OX40 agonist ivuxolimab. These receptors originate from an adult with an advanced solid tumor such as melanoma, head and neck, liver or kidney cancer. CDR3s include the opening cysteine and the closing phenylalanine or tryptophan. Each record gives: D gene, V gene, J gene, clone size, CDR3 DNA, CDR3 protein. D genes are given only for firm matches. For some rows the clone size is stated as once, few or many, or as a class when expanded; others skip it.

D: TRBD1
V: TRBV5-4
J: TRBJ2-7
size: .
DNA: TGTGCCAGCAGCTTGGCAGGGGGCATCTCCTACGAGCAGTACTTC
CDR3: CASSLAGGISYEQYF

D: .
V: TRBV5-1
J: TRBJ1-5
size: .
DNA: TGCGCCAGCAGCTTGGACGGGTATAGCAATCAGCCCCAGCATTTT
CDR3: CASSLDGYSNQPQHF

D: TRBD1
V: TRBV5-1
J: TRBJ2-7
size: .
DNA: TGCGCCAGCACCTCATCACAAGGGGGCCGGGCCGAGCAGTACTTC
CDR3: CASTSSQGGRAEQYF

D: .
V: TRBV19
J: TRBJ2-7
size: .
DNA: TGTGCCAGTAGTCCCCAGGGAGAAATATACGAGCAGTACTTC
CDR3: CASSPQGEIYEQYF

D: TRBD2
V: TRBV6-5
J: TRBJ2-7
size: .
DNA: TGTGCCAGCAGTTCCCTAAGCGGGGGGCCAACCTACGAGCAGTACTTC
CDR3: CASSSLSGGPTYEQYF

D: .
V: TRBV2
J: TRBJ1-5
size: few
DNA: TGTGCCAGCAGTGGGGAGGCCCAGCATTTT
CDR3: CASSGEAQHF

D: TRBD1
V: TRBV10-2
J: TRBJ2-4
size: .
DNA: TGCGCCAGCAGTGAGTCGAGGCAGGGGGCGGCGGGAGCCAAAAACATTCAGTACTTC
CDR3: CASSESRQGAAGAKNIQYF

D: .
V: TRBV20-1
J: TRBJ2-7
size: once
DNA: TGCAGTGCCAGACAGACCTACGAGCAGTACTTC
CDR3: CSARQTYEQYF

D: .
V: TRBV27
J: TRBJ1-1
size: .
DNA: TGTGCCAGCGGGGCCTGGGGGAAGAACACTGAAGCTTTCTTT
CDR3: CASGAWGKNTEAFF

D: .
V: TRBV6-6
J: TRBJ2-2
size: .
DNA: TGTGCCAGCAGACCCAGGGACACCGGGGAGCTGTTTTTT
CDR3: CASRPRDTGELFF

D: .
V: TRBV5-1
J: TRBJ1-1
size: .
DNA: TGCGCCAGCAGCAGGGGTTCTGGCACTGAAGCTTTCTTT
CDR3: CASSRGSGTEAFF

D: TRBD2
V: TRBV29-1
J: TRBJ2-7
size: .
DNA: TGCAGTGCCAATGGGGGGGGCTCCTACGAGCAGTACTTC
CDR3: CSANGGGSYEQYF

D: .
V: TRBV29-1
J: TRBJ2-3
size: once
DNA: TGCAGCGTTGGGACAACCGATACGCAGTATTTT
CDR3: CSVGTTDTQYF

D: TRBD1
V: TRBV15
J: TRBJ1-4
size: .
DNA: TGTGCCACCAGCAGAGAAAAGGACAGGGTGAAAAAACTGTTTTTT
CDR3: CATSREKDRVKKLFF

D: .
V: TRBV30
J: TRBJ1-4
size: .
DNA: TGTGCCTGGACGACTGACAGAGGGAGAAGTAAACTGTTTTTT
CDR3: CAWTTDRGRSKLFF

D: .
V: TRBV28
J: TRBJ2-2
size: few
DNA: TGTGCCAGCAGTTATGCCGGGGAGCTGTTTTTT
CDR3: CASSYAGELFF

D: .
V: TRBV2
J: TRBJ1-5
size: .
DNA: TGTGCCAGCGGTCGGGGGCAGCCCCAGCATTTT
CDR3: CASGRGQPQHF

D: TRBD1
V: TRBV2
J: TRBJ2-7
size: .
DNA: TGTGCCAGCAGTGGAGGACAGGGTGTTTCTAGGGAGCAGTACTTC
CDR3: CASSGGQGVSREQYF

D: .
V: TRBV5-1
J: TRBJ2-3
size: .
DNA: TGCGCCAGCAAGAGGGGGAACGATGAGCCAGATACGCAGTATTTT
CDR3: CASKRGNDEPDTQYF

D: .
V: TRBV2
J: TRBJ1-2
size: once
DNA: TGTGCCAGCAGTGAGAGACGGCCCCGGGGCTATGGCTACACCTTC
CDR3: CASSERRPRGYGYTF

D: TRBD2
V: TRBV5-1
J: TRBJ2-7
size: .
DNA: TGCGCCAGCAGCTTCGCTAGCGGGGGGGGAGCTAGGTACGAGCAGTACTTC
CDR3: CASSFASGGGARYEQYF

D: .
V: TRBV7-3
J: TRBJ2-3
size: .
DNA: TGTGCCAGCAGCTTAATTAATCGACTTGATTCCACAGATACGCAGTATTTT
CDR3: CASSLINRLDSTDTQYF

D: .
V: TRBV6-1
J: TRBJ1-6
size: .
DNA: TGTGCCAGCTTAAGGGGCACTAATTCACCCCTCCACTTT
CDR3: CASLRGTNSPLHF

D: .
V: TRBV19
J: TRBJ2-5
size: .
DNA: TGTGCCAGTAGTATAGGGGGCTCCCTAGAGACCCAGTACTTC
CDR3: CASSIGGSLETQYF

D: TRBD1
V: TRBV30
J: TRBJ1-4
size: .
DNA: TGTGCCTGGAGTAGGGGGACAGGGGGCCTCGGCGTCGGTTTGAAACTGTTTTTT
CDR3: CAWSRGTGGLGVGLKLFF

D: TRBD1
V: TRBV2
J: TRBJ1-4
size: once
DNA: TGTGCCAGCAGTGAGATTAACAGGGGGCGAGCCGATGAAAAACTGTTTTTT
CDR3: CASSEINRGRADEKLFF

D: TRBD2
V: TRBV30
J: TRBJ2-1
size: .
DNA: TGTGCCTGGAGTCGGCCCCCCAGGGTAGCGGGTGAGCAGTTCTTC
CDR3: CAWSRPPRVAGEQFF

D: TRBD1
V: TRBV6-5
J: TRBJ1-6
size: .
DNA: TGTGCCAGCAGGTCCGGGACAGGTCTTGATTCACCCCTCCACTTT
CDR3: CASRSGTGLDSPLHF

D: .
V: TRBV6-1
J: TRBJ2-1
size: .
DNA: TGTGCCAGCAGTTATCCCCGCCGAGAAGGGCAGTTCTTC
CDR3: CASSYPRREGQFF

D: .
V: TRBV6-1
J: TRBJ2-3
size: once
DNA: TGTGCCAGCCGCCGGACGGGGACTAGCACAGATACGCAGTATTTT
CDR3: CASRRTGTSTDTQYF

D: .
V: TRBV5-5
J: TRBJ2-7
size: .
DNA: TGTACCAGCAGCTCATCCGAGGACACCTATCCCTACGAGCAGTACTTC
CDR3: CTSSSSEDTYPYEQYF

D: .
V: TRBV5-1
J: TRBJ1-3
size: .
DNA: TGCGCCAGCAGCTTGGGGCAGGGGTTTGGAAACACCATATATTTT
CDR3: CASSLGQGFGNTIYF

D: .
V: TRBV30
J: TRBJ2-2
size: .
DNA: TGTGCCTGGAGTAGGGGGACTAACACCGGGGAGCTGTTTTTT
CDR3: CAWSRGTNTGELFF

D: .
V: TRBV9
J: TRBJ2-2
size: .
DNA: TGTGCCAGCAGCGTACGGAACACCCCGAACACCGGGGAGCTGTTTTTT
CDR3: CASSVRNTPNTGELFF

D: .
V: TRBV4-2
J: TRBJ2-1
size: .
DNA: TGTGCCAGCAGCCAAGGGGATGGGGGGGCCGGAAATGAGCAGTTCTTC
CDR3: CASSQGDGGAGNEQFF

D: .
V: TRBV19
J: TRBJ2-3
size: .
DNA: TGTGCCAGTAGTTCCACGGGGGGCACTAGCACAGATACGCAGTATTTT
CDR3: CASSSTGGTSTDTQYF

D: TRBD1
V: TRBV5-1
J: TRBJ1-4
size: .
DNA: TGCGCCAGCAGCTTTTTGGGACAGGGGGCTTCTAATGAAAAACTGTTTTTT
CDR3: CASSFLGQGASNEKLFF

D: .
V: TRBV6-5
J: TRBJ2-7
size: .
DNA: TGTGCCAGCAGAGCGACACCTACCTACGAGCAGTACTTC
CDR3: CASRATPTYEQYF

D: .
V: TRBV18
J: TRBJ1-2
size: .
DNA: TGTGCCAGCTCGCCGACAGATATCTATGGCTACACCTTC
CDR3: CASSPTDIYGYTF

D: .
V: TRBV5-6
J: TRBJ1-5
size: .
DNA: TGTGCCAGCAGCTTGGCAGGCCAGAACAATCAGCCCCAGCATTTT
CDR3: CASSLAGQNNQPQHF

D: .
V: TRBV29-1
J: TRBJ2-7
size: .
DNA: TGCAGCGTTGTAGTGGGAACCTACGAGCAGTACTTC
CDR3: CSVVVGTYEQYF

D: .
V: TRBV5-1
J: TRBJ1-1
size: .
DNA: TGCGCCAGCAGCCCGGGGGGCATAGGTGGGGCTTTCTTT
CDR3: CASSPGGIGGAFF

D: .
V: TRBV7-8
J: TRBJ2-7
size: .
DNA: TGTGCCAGCAGCTCCCCCATCCAGGGACTTCCCTACGAGCAGTACTTC
CDR3: CASSSPIQGLPYEQYF

D: .
V: TRBV19
J: TRBJ1-6
size: .
DNA: TGTGCCAGTAGTGGGGCCGGTCCAAATTCACCCCTCCACTTT
CDR3: CASSGAGPNSPLHF

D: TRBD1
V: TRBV6-4
J: TRBJ2-1
size: .
DNA: TGTGCCAGCAGTCGGGACAGCCGGAGCTCCTACAATGAGCAGTTCTTC
CDR3: CASSRDSRSSYNEQFF

D: .
V: TRBV2
J: TRBJ1-6
size: .
DNA: TGTGCCAGCAGTGAAATGGATTCACCCCTCCACTTT
CDR3: CASSEMDSPLHF

D: .
V: TRBV6-6
J: TRBJ2-1
size: .
DNA: TGTGCCAGCTGGGCCTACAATGAGCAGTTCTTC
CDR3: CASWAYNEQFF

D: TRBD1
V: TRBV6-5
J: TRBJ1-2
size: .
DNA: TGTGCCAGCAGCAGGACAGGAACTAACTATGGCTACACCTTC
CDR3: CASSRTGTNYGYTF

D: TRBD1
V: TRBV19
J: TRBJ1-2
size: .
DNA: TGTGCCAGACCCCCCCGTATCCGGGACAGGGGGCTCTATGGCTACACCTTC
CDR3: CARPPRIRDRGLYGYTF

D: .
V: TRBV5-3
J: TRBJ1-2
size: .
DNA: TGTGCCAGAGTAAGGAATCGTGGCTACACCTTC
CDR3: CARVRNRGYTF

D: .
V: TRBV10-3
J: TRBJ2-7
size: .
DNA: TGTGCCATCAGTACTACGAGGGATTCGGGAGAGCAGTACTTC
CDR3: CAISTTRDSGEQYF

D: TRBD1
V: TRBV30
J: TRBJ1-1
size: .
DNA: TGTGCCTGGTCCCGGGACAGGGCTGAAGCTTTCTTT
CDR3: CAWSRDRAEAFF

D: TRBD1
V: TRBV28
J: TRBJ1-4
size: .
DNA: TGTGCCAGCAGCCAAATGCAGGGGGCCAATGAAAAACTGTTTTTT
CDR3: CASSQMQGANEKLFF

D: .
V: TRBV19
J: TRBJ2-5
size: .
DNA: TGTGCCAGTACTCCCGGGACAATAAACCGAGAGACCCAGTACTTC
CDR3: CASTPGTINRETQYF

D: .
V: TRBV5-5
J: TRBJ1-4
size: .
DNA: TGTGCCAGCAGCGCACAGGGCCTAGGCGGTGAAAAACTGTTTTTT
CDR3: CASSAQGLGGEKLFF

D: .
V: TRBV11-3
J: TRBJ1-1
size: .
DNA: TGTGCCAGCAGCTTCGATAGGAATACTGAAGCTTTCTTT
CDR3: CASSFDRNTEAFF